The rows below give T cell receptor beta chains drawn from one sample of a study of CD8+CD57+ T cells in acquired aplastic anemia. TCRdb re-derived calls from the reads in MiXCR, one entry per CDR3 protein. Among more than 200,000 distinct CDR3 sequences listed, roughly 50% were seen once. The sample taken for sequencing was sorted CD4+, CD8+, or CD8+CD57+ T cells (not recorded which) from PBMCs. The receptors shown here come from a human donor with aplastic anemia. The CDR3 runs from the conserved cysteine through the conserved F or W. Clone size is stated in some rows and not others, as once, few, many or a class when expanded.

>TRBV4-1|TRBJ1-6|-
CASSQQNGAGAPLHF
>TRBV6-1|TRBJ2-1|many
CASSAERGGGEQFF
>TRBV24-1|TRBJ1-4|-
CATSDPNEEKLFF
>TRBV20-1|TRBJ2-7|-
CSASGVFTYEQYF
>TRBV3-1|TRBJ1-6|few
CASGTVGRSPLHF
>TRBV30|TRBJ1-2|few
CAWRAFRFSDYGYTF
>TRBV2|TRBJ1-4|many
CASSRSGLGEKLFF
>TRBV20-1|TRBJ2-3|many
CSALGLAGGPAEGTQYF
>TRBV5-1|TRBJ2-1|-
CTTRNEGAGYNEQFF
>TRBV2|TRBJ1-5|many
CASRVGGGGSNQPQHF
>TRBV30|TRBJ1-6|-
CAWSGENNSPLHF
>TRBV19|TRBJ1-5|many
CASSFSTGTGNQPQHF
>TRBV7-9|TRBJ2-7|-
CASSFSGTGGHEQYF
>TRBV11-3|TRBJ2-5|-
CASSLDRPIETQYF
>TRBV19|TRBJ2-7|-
CATGRGLAHEQYF
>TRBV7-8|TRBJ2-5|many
CASSSPPGGYQETQYF
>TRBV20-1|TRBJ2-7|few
CSASSSAEAEQYF
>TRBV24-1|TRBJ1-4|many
CATSAPGQPGKLFF
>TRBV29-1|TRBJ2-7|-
CSVLLSGHFYEQYF
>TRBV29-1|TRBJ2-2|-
CSVRENTGELFF
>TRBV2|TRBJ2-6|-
CASSEQGAGGANVLTF
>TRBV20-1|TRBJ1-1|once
CSASDGGSGAFF
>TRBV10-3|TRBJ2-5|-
CAISEKGGGGRETQYF
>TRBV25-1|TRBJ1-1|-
CASSEWGQGAEAFF
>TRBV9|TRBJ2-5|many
CASSVGIAGAQETQYF
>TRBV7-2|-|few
CASSATGGGGEAFF
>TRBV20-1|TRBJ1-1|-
CSAGAQGKEAFF
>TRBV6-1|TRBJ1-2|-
CASTGGGDYGYTF
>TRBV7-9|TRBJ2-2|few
CASSLGQGLAGAGELFF
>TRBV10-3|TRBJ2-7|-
CAISPGTGDSEQYF
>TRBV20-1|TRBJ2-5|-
CSARELASGDQETQYF
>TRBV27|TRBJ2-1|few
CASSLEVGGVDNEQFF
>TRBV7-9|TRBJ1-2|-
CASSLGATSGNTF
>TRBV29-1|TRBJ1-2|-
CSVGARGWGYTF
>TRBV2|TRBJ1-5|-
CASSWEPNQPQHF
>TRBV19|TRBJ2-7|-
CASSTPEQGAYEQYF
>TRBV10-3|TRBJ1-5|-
CAISESRTEQPQHF
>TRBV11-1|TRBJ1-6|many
CASSSRGSPLHF
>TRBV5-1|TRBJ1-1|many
CASSSTGPEAFF
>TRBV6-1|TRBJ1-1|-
CASTGFSRTEAFF
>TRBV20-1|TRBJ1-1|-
CSAREPGQGNSEAFF
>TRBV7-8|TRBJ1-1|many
CASSSDRNTEAFF
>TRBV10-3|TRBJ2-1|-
CAISPSGGAHEQFF
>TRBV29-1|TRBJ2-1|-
CSVGPRLAGGSGEQFF
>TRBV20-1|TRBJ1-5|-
CSARHRGNNQPQHF
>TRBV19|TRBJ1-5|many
CASSIGTGDQPQHF
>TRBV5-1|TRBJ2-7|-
CASSWRLAGAPYEQYF
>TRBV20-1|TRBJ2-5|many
CSASGGLETQYF
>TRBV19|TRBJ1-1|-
CASCYRGNTEAFF
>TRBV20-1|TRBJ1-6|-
CSARGTGNQPLHF
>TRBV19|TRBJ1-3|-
CASKDQARSGNTIYF
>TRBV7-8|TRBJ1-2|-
CASSLWDTYGYTF
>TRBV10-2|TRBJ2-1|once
CASSERNTYNEQFF
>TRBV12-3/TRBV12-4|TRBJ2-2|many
CASRSGGGPGELFF
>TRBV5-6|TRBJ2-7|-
CASSLTGLEQYF
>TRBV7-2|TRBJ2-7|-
CASSQGPRSLEQYF
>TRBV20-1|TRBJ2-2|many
CSASGQGDTGELFF
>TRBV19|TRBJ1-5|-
CASTDREQPQHF
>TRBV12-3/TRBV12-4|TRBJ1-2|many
CASSLVGIGGYTF